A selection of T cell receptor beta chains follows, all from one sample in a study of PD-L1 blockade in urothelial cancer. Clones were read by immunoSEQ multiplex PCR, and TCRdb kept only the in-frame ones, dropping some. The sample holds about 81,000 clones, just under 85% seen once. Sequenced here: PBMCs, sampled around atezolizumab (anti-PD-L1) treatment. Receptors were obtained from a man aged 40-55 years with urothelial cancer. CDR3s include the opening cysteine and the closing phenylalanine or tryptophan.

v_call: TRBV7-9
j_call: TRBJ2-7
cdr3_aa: CASSRPAGVLYEQYF

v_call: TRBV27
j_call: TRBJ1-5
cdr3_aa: CASSLSRGVNQPQHF

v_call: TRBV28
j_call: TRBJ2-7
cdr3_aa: CASSSFGRGAFYEQYF

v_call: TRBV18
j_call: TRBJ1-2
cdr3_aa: CASSPYALQGTYGYTF

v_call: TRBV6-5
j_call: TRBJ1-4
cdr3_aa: CASRTGSSIEKLFF

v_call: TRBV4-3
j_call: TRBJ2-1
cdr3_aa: CASSQGEGRGYNEQFF

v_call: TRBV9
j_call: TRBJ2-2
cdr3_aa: CASSANTGPNTGELFF

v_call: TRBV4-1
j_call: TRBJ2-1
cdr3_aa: CASSRPRGSTEQFF

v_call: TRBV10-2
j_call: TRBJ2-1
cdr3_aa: CASSETSGNYNEQFF

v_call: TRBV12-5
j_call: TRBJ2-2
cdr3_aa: CASGLLAGATGELFF

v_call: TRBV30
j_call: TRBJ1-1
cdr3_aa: CASSTGDTEAFF

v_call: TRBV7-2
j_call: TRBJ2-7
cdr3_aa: CASSLSGEPYEQYF

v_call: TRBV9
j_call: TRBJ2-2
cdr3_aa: CASSADSSTGELFF

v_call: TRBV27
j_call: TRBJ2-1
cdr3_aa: CASGVRREGVGEQFF

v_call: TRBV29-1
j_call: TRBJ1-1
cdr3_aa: CSVERTGTEAFF

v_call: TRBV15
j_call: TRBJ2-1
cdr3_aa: CATSRVSGGHNEQFF

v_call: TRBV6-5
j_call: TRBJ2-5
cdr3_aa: CASHTGSGRETQYF

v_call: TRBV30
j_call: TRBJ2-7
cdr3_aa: CAWTAGTYEQYF

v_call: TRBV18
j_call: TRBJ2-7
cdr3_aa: CASSPVMLAGNNEQYF

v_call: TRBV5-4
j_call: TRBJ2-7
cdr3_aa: CASSIAGMDEQYF

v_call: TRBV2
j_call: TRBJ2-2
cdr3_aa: CATQYSPANTGELFF